The 12 T cell receptor beta chains listed next were all sequenced from one sample in a study of T cells in Graves' hyperthyroidism and ophthalmopathy. Amplification of TCR beta CDR3 regions used RNA as the template. RT-PCR in the first round (using the HTBI primer set) targeted the TCR CDR3. One entry per CDR3 protein results from TCRdb running MiXCR on the multiplex PCR reads. The data show about 530,000 distinct CDR3 sequences, about 15% seen once. The sample was blood. These receptors were collected from a woman aged 18-29 years with Graves' ophthalmopathy.

This clonotype was recorded many times. The chain couples TRBV9 to TRBJ2-7, with TRBD1 identical over 7 bases. CDR1 is SGDLS, CDR2 YYNGEE, per germline. This CDR3 is built from 14 residues. Germline trimming cut 1 base from V and 5 bases from J; bases unmatched to any gene: 6. The DNA of the CDR3 is TGTGCCAGCAGCGTATACACAGGGGACAACGAGCAGTACTTC. Protein product: CASSVYTGDNEQYF.

This chain uses TRBV4-1 with TRBJ2-7; 7 bases align to TRBD2. Looked up from germline, CDR1 is MGHRA and CDR2 is YSYEKL. The CDR3 has 14 amino acids. Trimming removed 0 bases from V and 6 bases from J; junction bases left unmatched: 5. CDR3 nucleotide sequence: TGCGCCAGCAGCCAAGATCGGGGGGACCTCGAGCAGTACTTC. This encodes CASSQDRGDLEQYF.

On this clonotype: A much larger clone differs by one base, so this may be a read error. The CDR3 region has the DNA TGTGCCAACAAGATGGGACAAAACAATCAGCCCCAGCATTTT. It translates to CANKMGQNNQPQHF. The V gene is TRBV19, the J gene TRBJ1-5, with a tentative D call TRBD1 (6 bases). From germline, CDR1 is LNHDA and CDR2 SQIVND (reference sequence). V lost 10 bases, J lost 3 bases, and 16 bases lay in between. This CDR3 is 14 amino acids long.

As for this clonotype: One base away lies a much larger clone, so this may be a sequencing read error. The J gene is TRBJ2-7, the V gene TRBV12-3 or TRBV12-4; D is undetermined. The CDR3 sequence is 11 residues long. Written as DNA, the CDR3 is TGTGCCAACAGTTTAAGTGACGAGCAGTACTTC. It codes for CANSLSDEQYF.

This clonotype was found many times. The CDR3 is CASYGGGAYEQYF. In DNA, the CDR3 is TGTGCCAGCTATGGCGGGGGGGCCTACGAGCAGTACTTC. The V gene is TRBV2, the J gene TRBJ2-7, with 9 bases matching TRBD2. The CDR3 sequence is 13 residues long. Trimming at V came to 8 bases and at J to 2 bases, leaving 4 bases not matched to a gene. Per the germline V gene, CDR1 is SNHLY and CDR2 is FYNNEI.

This clonotype was detected ten times or more. The gene calls are TRBV10-3 and TRBJ2-1, with D possibly being TRBD2 (5 bases). CDR1 and CDR2 from the germline V gene are ENHRY and SYGVKD. Trimming removed 3 bases from V and 5 bases from J, with 14 bases in between. This CDR3 spans 15 amino acids. CDR3 nucleotides: TGTGCCATCAGTGAAAGGGAGACTACCGACAATGAGCAGTTCTTC. The encoded protein is CAISERETTDNEQFF.

On this clonotype itself: This may be a read error, as it is one base from a much larger clone. The rearrangement links TRBV2 to TRBJ2-2, with 12 bases identical to TRBD1. After removal of 9 bases from V and 3 bases from J, the junction contained 8 bases not matched to a gene. The CDR3 runs 16 residues. CDR1 and CDR2 (germline): SNHLY, FYNNEI. CDR3 loop: CARGTGGYLDTGELFF. As DNA, the CDR3 is TGTGCCAGGGGGACAGGGGGCTATTTGGACACCGGGGAGCTGTTTTTT.

This clonotype appeared many times. The chain uses TRBV27 and TRBJ2-3; 7 bases align to TRBD2. V lost 3 bases, J lost 0 bases, and 0 bases stayed unmatched. CDR1 MNHEY and CDR2 SMNVEV come from the germline V gene (reference sequence). The CDR3 is made up of 14 amino acids. The CDR3 sequence is CASSFGGSTDTQYF. CDR3 nucleotide sequence: TGTGCCAGCAGTTTCGGGGGGAGCACAGATACGCAGTATTTT.

V and J are TRBV7-8 and TRBJ2-1; tentative D call: TRBD2 (6 bases). There are 16 residues in the CDR3. Trimming left V 5 bases short and J 6 bases short, with 20 bases between. Germline values: CDR1 SGHVS, CDR2 FQNEAQ. The CDR3 DNA reads TGTGCCAGCAGCCCCCTCGGAGGGTATCTCCTCAATGAGCAGTTCTTC. Translation: CASSPLGGYLLNEQFF.

The chain uses TRBV4-1 and TRBJ2-3; D is undetermined. This CDR3 comprises 15 residues. CDR1 MGHRA and CDR2 YSYEKL come from the germline V gene. With 1 base removed from V and 1 base from J, the gap between germline ends came to 9 bases. CDR3 residues: CASSQVHGRTDTQYF. CDR3 coding DNA: TGCGCCAGCAGCCAAGTCCATGGGCGCACAGATACGCAGTATTTT.

Concerning this clonotype itself: This may arise from a read error, as a much more abundant clone is one base away. This chain uses TRBV7-2 with TRBJ2-1; maybe TRBD2 (6 bases). The DNA end is a closer match to TRBJ2-7, so the J assignment may be wrong. Germline assignment: CDR1 SGHTA and CDR2 FQGNSA. The length of the CDR3 is 14 residues. The DNA of the CDR3 is TGTGCCAGCAGCCCCCGCCCGGGCGGGAATGAGCAGTACTTC. Its protein is CASSPRPGGNEQYF.

This sequence joins TRBV30 and TRBJ1-5; a weak D match, TRBD1 (5 bases). Germline V lookup: CDR1 GTSNPN, CDR2 SVGIG (reference sequence). Trimming removed 2 bases from V and 1 base from J, with 12 bases in between. The CDR3 spans 15 residues. CDR3 in amino acids: CAWSRRGPSNQPQHF. The CDR3 DNA follows: TGTGCCTGGAGTAGGAGGGGCCCAAGCAATCAGCCCCAGCATTTT. The full variable domain, rest sourced from reference TRBV30 and TRBJ1-5, is SQTIHQWPATLVQPVGSPLSLECTVEGTSNPNLYWYRQAAGRGLQLLFYSVGIGQISSEVPQNLSASRPQDRQFILSSKKLLLSDSGFYLCAWSRRGPSNQPQHFGDGTRLSIL.